The rows below give T cell receptor beta chains drawn from one sample of a study of blood T cells in healthy people across ages. TCRdb itself ran the 5' RACE reads through MiXCR, one entry per CDR3 protein. The table has hundreds of thousands of distinct CDR3 sequences, about 32% seen once. Sequenced sample: blood. The receptors derive from an elderly woman in good health. The CDR3 runs from the conserved cysteine through the conserved F or W. The D gene is left open where the match is weak. Size is stated for part of the rows, as once, few or many counts, or as a class when the clone is expanded.

>TRBV14|few|TRBJ1-4|17|NA
CASSQEGAGRVNEKLFF
TGTGCCAGCAGCCAAGAAGGAGCGGGCAGGGTAAATGAAAAACTGTTTTTT
>TRBV7-9|NA|TRBJ2-2|15|NA
CASSLAWGNTGELFF
TGTGCCAGCAGCTTAGCTTGGGGGAACACCGGGGAGCTGTTTTTT
>TRBV29-1|many|TRBJ2-3|12|NA
CSTAGNTDTQYF
TGCAGCACAGCAGGTAACACAGATACGCAGTATTTT
>TRBV7-2|many|TRBJ2-7|14|NA
CASTPGVSIGEQYF
TGTGCCAGCACCCCGGGAGTGTCGATTGGCGAGCAGTACTTC
>TRBV5-1|many|TRBJ2-3|15|TRBD1
CASSETGGPTDTQYF
TGCGCCAGCAGCGAGACAGGGGGTCCTACAGATACGCAGTATTTT
>TRBV5-8|few|TRBJ2-3|15|NA
CASSWEGGRTDTQYF
TGTGCCAGCAGCTGGGAGGGGGGGCGGACAGATACGCAGTATTTT
>TRBV7-3|few|TRBJ2-6|18|NA
CASSSLGQGLIGANVLTF
TGTGCCAGCAGCAGCTTAGGGCAGGGGTTGATTGGGGCCAACGTCCTGACTTTC
>TRBV12-3/TRBV12-4|many|TRBJ2-3|14|TRBD2
CASTSGRGTDTQYF
TGTGCCAGCACTAGCGGGAGAGGCACAGATACGCAGTATTTT
>TRBV29-1|NA|TRBJ2-1|14|TRBD2
CSVGLAVSYNEQFF
TGCAGCGTTGGACTAGCCGTCTCCTACAATGAGCAGTTCTTC
>TRBV12-3/TRBV12-4|NA|TRBJ2-3|16|TRBD1
CASSSQTGVRADTQYF
TGTGCCAGCAGTAGCCAGACAGGGGTAAGAGCAGATACGCAATATTTT
>TRBV20-1|NA|TRBJ2-7|15|TRBD2
CSARSPSGVTYEQYF
TGCAGTGCTAGGTCCCCTAGCGGGGTTACCTACGAGCAGTACTTC
>TRBV3-1|many|TRBJ2-1|12|NA
CASSATPNEQFF
TGTGCCAGCAGCGCGACTCCAAATGAGCAGTTCTTC
>TRBV11-2|many|TRBJ1-2|13|NA
CASSLEFGIGYTF
TGTGCCAGCAGCTTAGAGTTTGGGATCGGCTACACCTTC
>TRBV28|few|TRBJ1-1|14|NA
CASIQGVVNTEAFF
TGTGCCAGCATCCAAGGGGTAGTAAACACTGAAGCTTTCTTT
>TRBV20-1|few|TRBJ2-1|15|NA
CSARPTANSYNEQFF
TGCAGTGCTAGACCCACTGCAAACTCCTACAATGAGCAGTTCTTC
>TRBV9|NA|TRBJ1-2|15|TRBD1
CASSTSSGGAGGYTF
TGTGCCAGCAGCACTTCTTCAGGGGGCGCGGGAGGCTACACCTTC
>TRBV2|many|TRBJ1-2|15|NA
CASSRDQGSNYGYTF
TGTGCCAGCAGCCGCGACCAGGGGTCTAACTATGGCTACACCTTC
>TRBV9|many|TRBJ2-3|18|TRBD2
CASSVSGGASWSTDTQYF
TGTGCCAGCAGCGTAAGCGGGGGGGCGAGCTGGAGCACAGATACGCAGTATTTT
>TRBV3-1|many|TRBJ2-7|14|TRBD1
CASSTRTGTYEQYF
TGTGCCAGCAGTACCCGGACAGGGACGTACGAGCAGTACTTC
>TRBV5-1|many|TRBJ1-1|14|TRBD1
CASSLDRGGTEAFF
TGCGCCAGCAGCTTAGACAGGGGGGGCACTGAAGCTTTCTTT
>TRBV6-1|few|TRBJ1-6|17|NA
CASSEALRSSYNSPLHF
TGTGCCAGCAGTGAAGCGCTTCGGAGCTCCTATAATTCACCCCTCCACTTT
>TRBV27|many|TRBJ2-7|14|TRBD1
CASSSGQGPYEQYF
TGTGCCAGCAGCTCTGGACAGGGGCCCTACGAGCAGTACTTC
>TRBV18|many|TRBJ2-7|14|NA
CASSPPWSPYEQYF
TGTGCCAGCTCACCCCCCTGGTCCCCCTACGAGCAGTACTTC
>TRBV7-3|NA|TRBJ2-7|14|NA
CASSPSGAGYEQYF
TGTGCCAGCAGCCCGTCGGGGGCTGGGTACGAGCAGTACTTC
>TRBV6-1|few|TRBJ2-5|11|NA
CVSSDQETQYF
TGTGTCAGCAGTGACCAAGAGACCCAGTACTTC
>TRBV20-1|many|TRBJ2-5|14|NA
CSALVGGNQETQYF
TGCAGTGCTTTGGTGGGGGGAAACCAAGAGACCCAGTACTTC
>TRBV5-1|many|TRBJ2-6|22|NA
CASSLWADLQGRSYSGANVLTF
TGCGCCAGCAGCTTGTGGGCGGACCTTCAGGGTCGTTCTTACTCTGGGGCCAACGTCCTGACTTTC
>TRBV7-2|many|TRBJ1-5|18|TRBD1
CASSLVGQGARGNQPQHF
TGTGCCAGCAGCTTAGTTGGGCAGGGGGCCCGGGGCAATCAGCCCCAGCATTTT
>TRBV20-1|many|TRBJ2-7|13|NA
CSATSPPTYEQYF
TGCAGTGCCACTTCCCCCCCGACCTACGAGCAGTACTTC
>TRBV6-1|few|TRBJ2-1|15|TRBD1
CASSPNRGTYNEQFF
TGTGCCAGCAGTCCCAACAGGGGAACCTACAATGAGCAGTTCTTC
>TRBV3-1|many|TRBJ2-1|12|NA
CASSPGQSEQFF
TGTGCCAGCAGTCCCGGACAGTCTGAGCAGTTCTTC
>TRBV5-6|few|TRBJ1-4|16|NA
CASSLAGVTANEKLFF
TGTGCCAGCAGCTTGGCGGGAGTGACAGCTAATGAAAAACTGTTTTTT
>TRBV7-2|NA|TRBJ2-7|16|NA
CASSLARGGALYEQYF
TGTGCCAGCAGCTTAGCAAGAGGGGGGGCCCTCTACGAGCAGTACTTC
>TRBV24-1|NA|TRBJ2-1|15|TRBD2
CATSDRGLDYNEQFF
TGTGCCACCAGTGACCGAGGACTAGACTACAATGAGCAGTTCTTC
>TRBV21-1|few|TRBJ1-4|16|NA
CASSKGTRGLAEKLFF
TGTGCCAGCAGCAAAGGTACCAGGGGGCTGGCAGAAAAACTGTTTTTT
>TRBV29-1|NA|TRBJ2-3|12|NA
CSLGSGTDTQYF
TGCAGCTTGGGGTCTGGAACAGATACGCAGTATTTT
>TRBV5-1|NA|TRBJ1-1|13|TRBD1
CASPGGSNTEAFF
TGCGCCAGCCCAGGGGGCTCTAACACTGAAGCTTTCTTT
>TRBV5-1|many|TRBJ2-6|18|NA
CASSFGVLSTPGANVLTF
TGCGCCAGCAGCTTTGGGGTATTAAGTACCCCTGGGGCCAACGTCCTGACTTTC
>TRBV7-2|NA|TRBJ2-5|14|NA
CASSLSWRRETQYF
TGTGCCAGCAGCTTAAGTTGGCGGAGGGAGACCCAGTACTTC
>TRBV7-2|NA|TRBJ1-3|14|TRBD1
CAGSLDRGGNIIYF
TGTGCCGGCAGCCTGGACAGGGGTGGAAACATCATATATTTT
>TRBV5-5|few|TRBJ1-5|18|TRBD1
CASSPADRGPYSNQPQHF
TGTGCCAGCAGCCCCGCCGACAGGGGGCCTTATAGCAATCAGCCCCAGCATTTT
>TRBV5-1|few|TRBJ1-3|14|NA
CASSLRGPENTIYF
TGCGCCAGCAGCTTACGAGGTCCGGAAAACACCATATATTTT
>TRBV6-4|few|TRBJ1-1|15|TRBD1
CASSDSPGGNTEAFF
TGTGCCAGCAGTGACTCTCCAGGGGGCAACACTGAAGCTTTCTTT
>TRBV6-2/TRBV6-3|few|TRBJ2-1|11|NA
CASSFLDEQFF
TGTGCCAGCAGCTTCCTCGATGAGCAGTTCTTC
>TRBV5-5|many|TRBJ2-3|14|NA
CASSLTQSTDTQYF
TGTGCCAGCAGCTTGACTCAGAGCACAGATACGCAGTATTTT
>TRBV7-2|once|TRBJ2-3|15|NA
CASSLAGHGVDTQYF
TGTGCCAGCAGCCTCGCCGGACACGGAGTGGATACGCAGTATTTT
>TRBV7-2|many|TRBJ1-5|13|TRBD1
CASSLQGVQPQHF
TGTGCCAGCAGCTTGCAGGGGGTTCAGCCCCAGCATTTT
>TRBV10-3|many|TRBJ1-1|14|NA
CAIRQTEMNTEAFF
TGTGCCATCAGGCAGACAGAGATGAACACTGAAGCTTTCTTT
>TRBV18|few|TRBJ1-4|16|NA
CASSPVGGPFNEKLFF
TGTGCCAGCTCACCGGTTGGGGGACCCTTTAATGAAAAACTGTTTTTT
>TRBV7-6|many|TRBJ2-7|15|TRBD1
CASSLGGQGRWEQYF
TGTGCCAGCAGCTTAGGAGGACAGGGGCGATGGGAGCAGTACTTC
>TRBV9|few|TRBJ1-1|17|NA
CASSGAMMGDGGTEAFF
TGTGCCAGCAGCGGCGCAATGATGGGGGACGGAGGCACTGAAGCTTTCTTT
>TRBV29-1|NA|TRBJ2-3|15|NA
CSVGPSGGGTDTQYF
TGCAGCGTTGGACCGTCCGGTGGGGGCACAGATACGCAGTATTTT
>TRBV5-4|NA|TRBJ1-5|15|NA
CASSLGPMNNQPQHF
TGTGCCAGCAGCTTGGGCCCGATGAACAATCAGCCCCAGCATTTT
>TRBV29-1|once|TRBJ2-7|15|NA
CSVEGKDSGAYEQYF
TGCAGCGTTGAGGGGAAGGACAGCGGAGCCTACGAGCAGTACTTC